Listed below are T cell receptor beta chains from one sample, sequenced in a study of blood T cell repertoires in COVID-19. Method: immunoSEQ multiplex PCR; TCRdb's copy keeps in-frame clones and lacks some. The sample comprises 350,000 to 450,000 clones, around 85% of which are singletons, and 3.5% to 4% rests with the top ten. The sequencing input was peripheral blood. Source of these receptors: a woman aged 18-29 years with acute or convalescent COVID-19. CDR3s include the opening cysteine and the closing phenylalanine or tryptophan. Fields, in order: clone size, D gene, J gene, V gene, CDR3 DNA, CDR3 protein. A D gene is named only where the DNA matches it firmly. Not every row has a clone size; where given, it reads once, few, many or a size class.

clone size: once; D gene: NA; J gene: TRBJ2-7; V gene: TRBV5-1; CDR3 DNA: TGCGCCAGCAGCTTGGGGACAGACGAGCAGTACTTC; CDR3 protein: CASSLGTDEQYF
clone size: NA; D gene: NA; J gene: TRBJ1-1; V gene: TRBV19; CDR3 DNA: TGTGCCAGTGGTCCAGAGAACACTGAAGCTTTCTTT; CDR3 protein: CASGPENTEAFF
clone size: NA; D gene: TRBD2; J gene: TRBJ2-5; V gene: TRBV7-8; CDR3 DNA: TGTGCCAGCAGCTTTCCGGGGGGGGGTGTACAAGAGACCCAGTACTTC; CDR3 protein: CASSFPGGGVQETQYF
clone size: NA; D gene: NA; J gene: TRBJ1-5; V gene: TRBV27; CDR3 DNA: TGTGCCAGCGGACGGGAGGCCAATCAGCCCCAGCATTTT; CDR3 protein: CASGREANQPQHF
clone size: NA; D gene: TRBD1; J gene: TRBJ1-1; V gene: TRBV29-1; CDR3 DNA: TGCAGCGTTGGGCCCATACAGGGGGCAACTGAAGCTTTCTTT; CDR3 protein: CSVGPIQGATEAFF
clone size: NA; D gene: TRBD2; J gene: TRBJ2-1; V gene: TRBV9; CDR3 DNA: TGTGCCAGCAGCGTAGCCCTAGCGGGAGGTCTTATATTCGACAATGAGCAGTTCTTC; CDR3 protein: CASSVALAGGLIFDNEQFF
clone size: NA; D gene: TRBD2; J gene: TRBJ2-7; V gene: TRBV19; CDR3 DNA: TGTGCCAGTAGTCCCGAGACTAGCGGGTTAACCTACGAGCAGTACTTC; CDR3 protein: CASSPETSGLTYEQYF
clone size: NA; D gene: NA; J gene: TRBJ1-5; V gene: TRBV27; CDR3 DNA: TGTGCCAGCAGAGACGCCTGGGCAGGGGATAGCAATCAGCCCCAGCATTTT; CDR3 protein: CASRDAWAGDSNQPQHF
clone size: few; D gene: NA; J gene: TRBJ1-6; V gene: TRBV3-1/TRBV3-2; CDR3 DNA: TGTGCCAGCAGCCAAGTAGGGGGAGTTAGTTCACCCCTCCACTTT; CDR3 protein: CASSQVGGVSSPLHF
clone size: NA; D gene: NA; J gene: TRBJ1-2; V gene: TRBV6-5; CDR3 DNA: TGTGCCAGCAGTTCCATCCCCGAGGTTGACGGCTACACCTTC; CDR3 protein: CASSSIPEVDGYTF
clone size: NA; D gene: TRBD1; J gene: TRBJ1-6; V gene: TRBV2; CDR3 DNA: TGTGCCAGCACTCTAGTGGGGACAGGGGATTCACCCCTCCACTTT; CDR3 protein: CASTLVGTGDSPLHF
clone size: NA; D gene: NA; J gene: TRBJ2-5; V gene: TRBV29-1; CDR3 DNA: TGCAGCGTTGAAGGGTTTGCAGGGGGGCAAGAGACCCAGTACTTC; CDR3 protein: CSVEGFAGGQETQYF
clone size: NA; D gene: NA; J gene: TRBJ1-4; V gene: TRBV6-5; CDR3 DNA: TGTGCCAGCAGTTCACAGGCAACTAATGAAAAACTGTTTTTT; CDR3 protein: CASSSQATNEKLFF
clone size: NA; D gene: TRBD2; J gene: TRBJ2-7; V gene: TRBV5-1; CDR3 DNA: TGCGCCAGCGGCAGACTAGCGGCTTCCTACGAGCAGTACTTC; CDR3 protein: CASGRLAASYEQYF
clone size: NA; D gene: TRBD2; J gene: TRBJ2-1; V gene: TRBV7-6; CDR3 DNA: TGTGCCAGCAGCTTTAGCGGGGGGGGTTACAATGAGCAGTTCTTC; CDR3 protein: CASSFSGGGYNEQFF
clone size: NA; D gene: TRBD1; J gene: TRBJ2-7; V gene: TRBV5-5; CDR3 DNA: TGTGCCAGCAGCTCGCCCTGGGACAGGGGAATTTACGAGCAGTACTTC; CDR3 protein: CASSSPWDRGIYEQYF
clone size: NA; D gene: TRBD1; J gene: TRBJ2-1; V gene: TRBV4-1; CDR3 DNA: TGCGCCAGCAAGTGGCGACAGGGCAGTCCCAATGAGCAGTTCTTC; CDR3 protein: CASKWRQGSPNEQFF
clone size: once; D gene: TRBD1; J gene: TRBJ1-2; V gene: TRBV6-5; CDR3 DNA: TGTGCCACCACAAGGTTGGGACAGGGAGACGGCTACACCTTC; CDR3 protein: CATTRLGQGDGYTF
clone size: NA; D gene: NA; J gene: TRBJ1-1; V gene: TRBV7-6; CDR3 DNA: TGTGCCAGCAGTTTAATGGGAACGGGGGAGAACACTGAAGCTTTCTTT; CDR3 protein: CASSLMGTGENTEAFF
clone size: NA; D gene: TRBD1; J gene: TRBJ1-2; V gene: TRBV4-1; CDR3 DNA: TGCGCCAGCAGCCAATCAGGGGGGAACTATGGCTACACCTTC; CDR3 protein: CASSQSGGNYGYTF
clone size: NA; D gene: NA; J gene: TRBJ2-5; V gene: TRBV3-1/TRBV3-2; CDR3 DNA: TGTGCCAGCAGACTCTCGGGTAGCGGACAAGAGACCCAGTACTTC; CDR3 protein: CASRLSGSGQETQYF
clone size: NA; D gene: NA; J gene: TRBJ1-5; V gene: TRBV6-6; CDR3 DNA: TGTGCCAGCAGTTACGTCCAACAGCCCCAGCATTTT; CDR3 protein: CASSYVQQPQHF
clone size: NA; D gene: NA; J gene: TRBJ2-7; V gene: TRBV2; CDR3 DNA: TGTGCCAGCAGTGATGGGACCGGGCCGACCGGGGGATACTTC; CDR3 protein: CASSDGTGPTGGYF
clone size: once; D gene: NA; J gene: TRBJ1-2; V gene: TRBV7-9; CDR3 DNA: TGTGCCAGCAGCTTCTCGGAGGTAGTAGCCTATGGCTACACCTTC; CDR3 protein: CASSFSEVVAYGYTF
clone size: NA; D gene: NA; J gene: TRBJ2-1; V gene: TRBV6-2/TRBV6-3; CDR3 DNA: TGTGCCAGCAGTTATTTATATGAGCAGTTCTTC; CDR3 protein: CASSYLYEQFF